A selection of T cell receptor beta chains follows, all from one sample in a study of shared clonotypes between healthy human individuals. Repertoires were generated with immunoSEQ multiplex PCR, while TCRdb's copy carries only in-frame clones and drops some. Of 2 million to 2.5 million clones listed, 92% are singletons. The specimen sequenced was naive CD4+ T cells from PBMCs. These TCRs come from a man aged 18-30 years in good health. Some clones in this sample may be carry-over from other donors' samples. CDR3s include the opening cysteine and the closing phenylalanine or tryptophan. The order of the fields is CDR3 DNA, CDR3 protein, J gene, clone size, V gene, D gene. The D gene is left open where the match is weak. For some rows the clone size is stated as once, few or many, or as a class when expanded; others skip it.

TGTGCCAGCAGCTTGGCCAAAGGGGGAGAGACCCAGTACTTC	CASSLAKGGETQYF	TRBJ2-5	once	TRBV5-4	-
TGTGCCATCAGTCACCCGACTAGCGGGAGAGACAATGAGCAGTTCTTC	CAISHPTSGRDNEQFF	TRBJ2-1	-	TRBV10-3	TRBD2
TGTGCCATCAGTGAGTCCATAGGGAGCCAGCCCCAGCATTTT	CAISESIGSQPQHF	TRBJ1-5	-	TRBV10-3	-
TGTGCCAGCGGTCGACAGGGGGGAGTCGGCACTGAAGCTTTCTTT	CASGRQGGVGTEAFF	TRBJ1-1	-	TRBV2	TRBD1
TGTGCCAGCAGTTTACTCGGGTTTAAGGAGCAGTTCTTC	CASSLLGFKEQFF	TRBJ2-1	-	TRBV27	-
TGTGCCAGCTCCCCAGGGGCTAGCGGTTTAAATGAGCAGTTCTTC	CASSPGASGLNEQFF	TRBJ2-1	-	TRBV18	-
TGTGCCAGCACAGGAGGACAGGGTAATGCCGAGCAGTACTTC	CASTGGQGNAEQYF	TRBJ2-7	-	TRBV6-5	TRBD1
TGTGCCAGCTTACGGACAGGGATGAACACTGAAGCTTTCTTT	CASLRTGMNTEAFF	TRBJ1-1	-	TRBV14	TRBD1
TGTGCCAGCAGTTTATCCGGGACTACCATCTATGAGCAGTTCTTC	CASSLSGTTIYEQFF	TRBJ2-1	-	TRBV28	TRBD2
TGTGCCAGCAGCTTAATCCCTAGCGGGAGGGCGTATTACAATGAGCAGTTCTTC	CASSLIPSGRAYYNEQFF	TRBJ2-1	-	TRBV7-9	TRBD2
TGTGCCAGCAGTGAATTGTCGAACACTGAAGCTTTCTTT	CASSELSNTEAFF	TRBJ1-1	-	TRBV25-1	-
TGTGCCAGCAGCCTCGGTTTGGGTGGGGAGTTTTTAAATGAGCAGTTCTTC	CASSLGLGGEFLNEQFF	TRBJ2-1	once	TRBV7-9	-
TGCGCCAGCAGCCGAGAAACCCCGTACAATGAGCAGTTCTTC	CASSRETPYNEQFF	TRBJ2-1	once	TRBV4-3	-
TGTGCCAGCAGTCTTCAGGGGGCAAGATATGAGCAGTTCTTC	CASSLQGARYEQFF	TRBJ2-1	-	TRBV27	TRBD1
TGCGCCAGCAGCCAAGACAGGGGGCGGCAGCCCCAGCATTTT	CASSQDRGRQPQHF	TRBJ1-5	-	TRBV4-1	TRBD1
TGTGCCAGCAGCCCCACCTGGGGACTAGCAGGCAAAAACATTCAGTACTTC	CASSPTWGLAGKNIQYF	TRBJ2-4	-	TRBV5-6	TRBD2
TGTGCCAGCAGTGATTCATTAGCGGATTACAATGAGCAGTTCTTC	CASSDSLADYNEQFF	TRBJ2-1	-	TRBV2	-
TGTGCCAGCAGTTTTCAAGGGCACAGCTCCTACAATGAGCAGTTCTTC	CASSFQGHSSYNEQFF	TRBJ2-1	-	TRBV6-5	-
TGTGCCAGCAGCTTGCCCTCTGGAAACACCATATATTTT	CASSLPSGNTIYF	TRBJ1-3	once	TRBV7-6	-
TGCAGCGTTGTTGACTGGAGAGAGACCCAGTACTTC	CSVVDWRETQYF	TRBJ2-5	-	TRBV29-1	-
TGTGCCACCAGCAGAGGGGAAAACACCGGGGAGCTGTTTTTT	CATSRGENTGELFF	TRBJ2-2	-	TRBV15	-
TGTGCCAGCAGCTTGACAGGCTATGGCTACACCTTC	CASSLTGYGYTF	TRBJ1-2	few	TRBV11-1	-
TGTGCCAGCAGTTACTCGAGAGGGGGGGCCTACGAGCAGTACTTC	CASSYSRGGAYEQYF	TRBJ2-7	-	TRBV6-5	-
TGTGCCAGCAGCAAAGCGGGGAGGCAGCAGGGCTACACCTTC	CASSKAGRQQGYTF	TRBJ1-2	-	TRBV21-1	-
TGTGCCAGCAGTCCTGGGACCGGGATACGAGAGCAGTACTTC	CASSPGTGIREQYF	TRBJ2-7	-	TRBV28	-
TGTGCCAGCAGCGTGGGCCGGGACCCCTACGAGCAGTACTTC	CASSVGRDPYEQYF	TRBJ2-7	once	TRBV5-4	-
TGTGCCAGCTCATATCGGACTAGCGGATACAATGAGCAGTTCTTC	CASSYRTSGYNEQFF	TRBJ2-1	-	TRBV18	TRBD2
TGCGCCAGCAGCTTGGTCCCAAGACAGACAAACACTGAAGCTTTCTTT	CASSLVPRQTNTEAFF	TRBJ1-1	-	TRBV5-1	-
TGTGCCAGCGAACCCCTGGGACGGAGCCGAAGCACAGATACGCAGTATTTT	CASEPLGRSRSTDTQYF	TRBJ2-3	-	TRBV2	-
TGTGCCAGCAGCCCACGGACTTACGAGCAGTACTTC	CASSPRTYEQYF	TRBJ2-7	-	TRBV7-9	-
TGTGCCAGCAGCTACGGGACAGGGGTCGAGCAGTACTTC	CASSYGTGVEQYF	TRBJ2-7	-	TRBV7-8	TRBD1
TGCGCCAGCAGCCAAGATATACCAGCCCCTTATAGCAATCAGCCCCAGCATTTT	CASSQDIPAPYSNQPQHF	TRBJ1-5	-	TRBV4-3	-
TGTGCCAGCAGAGGGACGCCTCGCGGTGAGCAGTACTTC	CASRGTPRGEQYF	TRBJ2-7	-	TRBV5-4	-
TGTGCCAGCAGCGTGACAGGGAGGACCTACGAGCAGTACTTC	CASSVTGRTYEQYF	TRBJ2-7	-	TRBV7-2	-
TGTGCCAGCAGCTGGGGACTTCCCTACGAGCAGTACTTC	CASSWGLPYEQYF	TRBJ2-7	-	TRBV7-2	-
TGTGCCAGCAAGGGAAGTGTCGATACGCAGTATTTT	CASKGSVDTQYF	TRBJ2-3	-	TRBV5-6	-
TGTGCCAGCTCAACCGATCGACAGGGATCAGGAAACACCATATATTTT	CASSTDRQGSGNTIYF	TRBJ1-3	-	TRBV18	TRBD1
TGTGCCAGCAGTACTTCATCGAAAGAGTGGGGGGGGAAACTGTTTTTT	CASSTSSKEWGGKLFF	TRBJ1-4	once	TRBV9	-
TGTGCCAGCAGCCTGACTAGCGAAGATACGCAGTATTTT	CASSLTSEDTQYF	TRBJ2-3	-	TRBV7-3	TRBD2
TGTGCCAGCAGCAACCAGACAGGGCTAGTTGAAAAACTGTTTTTT	CASSNQTGLVEKLFF	TRBJ1-4	once	TRBV11-2	TRBD1
TGTGCCAGCAGTTACGGCGAGAACACTGAAGCTTTCTTT	CASSYGENTEAFF	TRBJ1-1	-	TRBV6-5	-
TGTGCCAGCAGTTACTCGTCAACCCCGGACAGGGAGGGCTACACCTTC	CASSYSSTPDREGYTF	TRBJ1-2	-	TRBV6-5	TRBD1
TGCGCCAGCAGCCAAGTTGTGCAAAGGGGGAACGACTTC	CASSQVVQRGNDF	TRBJ1-2	-	TRBV4-3	-
TGTGCCAGCAGCCCCTTTAGCAATCAGCCCCAGCATTTT	CASSPFSNQPQHF	TRBJ1-5	-	TRBV6-5	-
TGTGCCAGCTCACCCGGGACAGGGAGCACCGGGGAGCTGTTTTTT	CASSPGTGSTGELFF	TRBJ2-2	-	TRBV18	TRBD1
TGTGCTAGTGGTTTTGAGGGCGGCGGGGAGCTGTTTTTT	CASGFEGGGELFF	TRBJ2-2	-	TRBV12-5	-
TGTGCCAGCAGCCGGTGGAGGGACATTCAGTACTTC	CASSRWRDIQYF	TRBJ2-4	-	TRBV28	-
TGCGCCAGCAGCTTGGGACTGCATACCTACGAGCAGTACTTC	CASSLGLHTYEQYF	TRBJ2-7	-	TRBV5-1	-
TGTGCCAGCACTCGGGAGGCGGGAAGCAATCAGCCCCAGCATTTT	CASTREAGSNQPQHF	TRBJ1-5	-	TRBV2	-
TGCGCCAGCAGAAAGGAAGTCGGCACCGGGGAGCTGTTTTTT	CASRKEVGTGELFF	TRBJ2-2	-	TRBV5-1	-
TGTGCCAGCAGTTTAGGGGACAACGACTATGGCTACACCTTC	CASSLGDNDYGYTF	TRBJ1-2	-	TRBV28	-
TGTGCCAGCAGCCAATTACCGGGACAGGGGCACCTATCCTTC	CASSQLPGQGHLSF	TRBJ1-2	-	TRBV7-2	TRBD1
TGTGCCAGCAGCTCGGTTGGGGGGACACCTGACACTGAAGCTTTCTTT	CASSSVGGTPDTEAFF	TRBJ1-1	-	TRBV11-2	-
TGTGCCAGCAGTCGCCGACAGGGCAATGAGCAGTTCTTC	CASSRRQGNEQFF	TRBJ2-1	-	TRBV27	TRBD1
TGTGCCAGCAGCTTAGTACTCCCAGCGAACACCGGGGAGCTGTTTTTT	CASSLVLPANTGELFF	TRBJ2-2	-	TRBV7-2	-
TGTGCCAGCAGTGAAGTATACAGTGGCAATCAGCCCCAGCATTTT	CASSEVYSGNQPQHF	TRBJ1-5	-	TRBV6-1	-
TGTGCCAGCAGCTCGGGACTAGCGGGGTACAGCACAGATACGCAGTATTTT	CASSSGLAGYSTDTQYF	TRBJ2-3	-	TRBV7-9	TRBD2
TGTGCCAGCAGTTTAACAGGGGGCACCTCATCTCCGAACACTGAAGCTTTCTTT	CASSLTGGTSSPNTEAFF	TRBJ1-1	-	TRBV28	TRBD1
TGTGCCAGCTCACCAGGACAGGGTAGGGAGCAGTACTTC	CASSPGQGREQYF	TRBJ2-7	-	TRBV18	TRBD1